Included here is one TCR beta chain sequence, with context. The antigen remains unidentified. V was pared by 6 bases and J by 4 bases, with 15 bases between. This CDR3 has 14 amino acids. Per germline, CDR1 MNHEY and CDR2 SVGAGI. This entry is derived from a study of shared clonotypes between healthy human individuals. Only in-frame clones appear in the TCRdb table, and some are missing; sequencing was by immunoSEQ multiplex PCR. The sample carries 2 million to 2.5 million clones, 80% to 95% recorded once. Study-wide results and caveats: Larger richness was generally estimated for naive than memory subsets.

Sequenced: naive CD4+ T cells from PBMCs. Indicated subset: CD45RA+ positively selected. V is TRBV6-5 and J is TRBJ1-1; TRBD1 might be the D (5 bases). The receptor comes from a man younger than 35 in good health. Some clones in this sample may be carry-over from other donors' samples. CDR3 nucleotide sequence: TGTGCCAGCAGCGGGGCCGGTTGGGGCACTGAAGCTTTCTTT. This gives the protein CASSGAGWGTEAFF.